This TCR beta chain was found in a study of blood T cell repertoires in COVID-19. Overall study context: The study drew acute and convalescent COVID-19 samples from the United States, Italy and Spain. Sources were T cells, B-cell-depleted T cells, or PBMCs; the material itself was cDNA or gDNA.

From germline, CDR1 is KGHSH and CDR2 LQKENI. V was shortened by 0 bases and J by 8 bases, with 10 bases between the two germline ends. This CDR3 is built from 13 residues. Per the study methods: Amplification from reference gene primers served as the basis for estimated nucleated cell counts. TCRdb keeps only in-frame clones here, not all; method: immunoSEQ multiplex PCR. That table furnishes V, J and clone size, whereas the DNA furnished D and trimming. The profile shows tens of thousands of clones, nearly 85% of them singletons. The V gene is TRBV18, the J gene TRBJ1-2; D is ambiguous. This TCR was sampled from a woman of 80 years or more with acute or convalescent COVID-19. Sequenced input: peripheral blood. The chain's CDR3 is CASSPPSYQGYTF. CDR3 coding DNA: TGTGCCAGCTCACCACCCTCCTACCAAGGCTACACCTTC.